Each of the 19 T cell receptor beta chains below was sequenced from the same sample in a study of shared clonotypes between healthy human individuals. Method: immunoSEQ multiplex PCR; TCRdb's copy keeps in-frame clones and lacks some. This sample has millions of clones; approximately 95% occur once, and the top ten carry more than 0.1%. Sequences were obtained from naive CD4+ T cells sorted from blood. The subset denotes: CD45RA+ positively selected. The receptors were gathered from a man between 18 and 29 years old in good health.

This sequence joins TRBV25-1 and TRBJ2-5; D is ambiguous. The germline V gene has CDR1 MGHDK and CDR2 SYGVNS. V was pared by 4 bases and J by 4 bases, with 16 bases between. The CDR3 is made up of 15 amino acids. The CDR3 here is CASSALGSPGETQYF. CDR3 coding DNA: TGTGCCAGCAGTGCGCTCGGGTCCCCAGGAGAGACCCAGTACTTC.

In regard to this clone: This sample includes further DNA sequences coding for the same CDR3. The gene calls are TRBV7-6 and TRBJ2-5; D uncertain. Germline-derived CDR1 and CDR2 are SGHVS and FNYEAQ. The V end lost 1 base, the J end lost 5 bases, and 5 bases lay between the germline ends. The CDR3 consists of 12 residues. In DNA form, the CDR3 reads TGTGCCAGCAGCTTAGTGGGGGAGACCCAGTACTTC. Its translation: CASSLVGETQYF. Combining the CDR3 with reference TRBV7-6 and TRBJ2-5 gives the whole variable domain GAGVSQSPRYKVTKRGQDVALRCDPISGHVSLYWYRQALGQGPEFLTYFNYEAQQDKSGLPNDRFSAERPEGSISTLTIQRTEQRDSAMYRCASSLVGETQYFGPGTRLLVL.

The gene calls are TRBV11-2 and TRBJ2-2; 10 bases line up with TRBD2. V was pared by 7 bases and J by 4 bases, with 6 bases of the junction left unmatched. This CDR3 spans 15 amino acids. From germline, CDR1 is SGHAT and CDR2 FQNNGV. The CDR3 DNA reads TGTGCCAGCACCCACAGCGGGAGGGCCACCGGGGAGCTGTTTTTT. It translates to CASTHSGRATGELFF.

This clone has just one count. The J gene is TRBJ2-5, the V gene TRBV11-2; perhaps TRBD1 as D (6 bases). The CDR3 runs to 14 residues. Germline assignment: CDR1 SGHAT and CDR2 FQNNGV. V was trimmed by 3 bases and J by 2 bases, leaving 10 bases between them. In DNA form, the CDR3 reads TGTGCCAGCAGCTTCGTAGGGACACAAGAGACCCAGTACTTC. Its protein is CASSFVGTQETQYF.

The genes are TRBV30 and TRBJ1-3; D unclear. Germline values: CDR1 GTSNPN, CDR2 SVGIG (reference sequence). Between the trimmed V and J ends, which lost 1 base and 0 bases, there was a span of 10 bases. The CDR3 consists of 15 residues. The DNA of the CDR3 is TGTGCCTGGAGTGAACAGACCAGCTCTGGAAACACCATATATTTT. It codes for CAWSEQTSSGNTIYF. The full variable domain, its missing parts supplied by reference TRBV30 and TRBJ1-3, is SQTIHQWPATLVQPVGSPLSLECTVEGTSNPNLYWYRQAAGRGLQLLFYSVGIGQISSEVPQNLSASRPQDRQFILSSKKLLLSDSGFYLCAWSEQTSSGNTIYFGEGSWLTVV.

V usage is TRBV9 and J usage is TRBJ2-1; D gene ambiguous. The CDR3 covers 16 residues. The V gene lost 0 bases and the J gene lost 0 bases, with 10 bases spanning the gap. Germline CDR1 and CDR2: SGDLS and YYNGEE. The CDR3 region is CASSVEASYSYNEQFF. The DNA for the CDR3 is TGTGCCAGCAGCGTAGAAGCCAGTTACTCCTACAATGAGCAGTTCTTC.

This chain joins TRBV7-3 and TRBJ2-3; possibly TRBD2 for D (5 bases). CDR1 is SGHTA and CDR2 is FQGTGA in the germline V gene. Trimming took off 0 bases at V and 0 bases at J, with 10 bases between the two ends. The CDR3 covers 16 residues. The chain's CDR3 is CASSLTSSGSTDTQYF. The CDR3 region has the DNA TGTGCCAGCAGCTTAACGTCAAGCGGAAGCACAGATACGCAGTATTTT.

This chain uses TRBV9 with TRBJ2-7; possible D gene TRBD1, 6 bases. Germline V gives CDR1 SGDLS, CDR2 YYNGEE. The CDR3 spans 15 residues. V was cut by 2 bases and J by 6 bases, with 18 bases left in between. The CDR3: CASSVGWTAVSEQYF. As DNA, the CDR3 is TGTGCCAGCAGCGTCGGATGGACAGCGGTGAGCGAGCAGTACTTC.

The chain couples TRBV2 to TRBJ2-7, with 7 bases that match TRBD1. The V segment lost 6 bases and the J segment 6 bases; nucleotides outside the gene matches: 11. The CDR3 length is 14 residues. Germline values: CDR1 SNHLY, CDR2 FYNNEI. As DNA, the CDR3 is TGTGCCAGCAGCGCCGCCTCCGGGACAGTCGAGCAGTACTTC. Translating gives CASSAASGTVEQYF.

This sequence joins TRBV6-5 and TRBJ2-2; D not certain. Between the trimmed V and J ends, which lost 0 bases and 1 base, there was a span of 9 bases. This CDR3 is 16 amino acids long. Germline loops: CDR1 MNHEY, CDR2 SVGAGI. CDR3 residues: CASSYSGRQNTGELFF. The CDR3 region has the DNA TGTGCCAGCAGTTACTCGGGCAGGCAGAACACCGGGGAGCTGTTTTTT.

V usage is TRBV30 and J usage is TRBJ1-1; no definite D call. Germline loops: CDR1 GTSNPN, CDR2 SVGIG (reference sequence). The CDR3 has 13 residues. V was cut by 8 bases and J by 1 base, with 14 bases left in between. The CDR3 protein is CATVWEGNTEAFF. CDR3 nucleotide sequence: TGTGCCACCGTTTGGGAGGGGAACACTGAAGCTTTCTTT.

This sequence joins TRBV4-1 and TRBJ2-1, with 7 bases identical to TRBD2. Germline CDR1 and CDR2: MGHRA and YSYEKL. The CDR3 sequence is 16 residues long. The ends lost 1 base at V and 5 bases at J; junction bases unmatched: 8. The DNA of the CDR3 is TGCGCCAGCAGCCAAGGCGGGCTAGCGGTTAACAATGAGCAGTTCTTC. Translation gives CASSQGGLAVNNEQFF.

The V gene is TRBV11-1, the J gene TRBJ2-1; TRBD2 might be the D (5 bases). The length of the CDR3 is 15 residues. Per the germline V gene, CDR1 is SGHAT and CDR2 is FQDESV (reference sequence). Trimming removed 5 bases at V and 8 bases at J, with 19 bases between. CDR3 amino acids: CASSTGESFGHEQFF. The CDR3 DNA follows: TGTGCCAGCAGCACCGGGGAGAGCTTTGGCCATGAGCAGTTCTTC.

The chain recombines TRBV10-1 with TRBJ1-6; D not resolved. The CDR3 runs to 18 residues. The germline V and J ends were trimmed by 0 bases and 0 bases, with 12 bases remaining between them. Germline CDR1 and CDR2: WNHNN and SYGVQD (reference sequence). CDR3 in DNA: TGCGCCAGCAGTGAGTCCCGCCGGCACAGCTCCTATAATTCACCCCTCCACTTT. Its protein is CASSESRRHSSYNSPLHF.

The CDR3 nucleotides are TGTGCCAGCAGTAAGCGACAGGAGGTGGGCAACGTCCTGACTTTC. Translated: CASSKRQEVGNVLTF. The genes are TRBV6-6 and TRBJ2-6, with D possibly being TRBD1 (6 bases). The CDR3 spans 15 residues. From germline, CDR1 is MNHNY and CDR2 SVGAGI (reference sequence). Trimming pared 5 bases from V and 9 bases from J, leaving 17 bases between.

V usage is TRBV10-3 and J usage is TRBJ2-7; a weak D match, TRBD2 (7 bases). The CDR3 is 16 amino acids. V lost 4 bases, J lost 2 bases, and 18 bases lay in between. Germline V gene lookup returns CDR1 ENHRY and CDR2 SYGVKD. The DNA of the CDR3 is TGTGCCATCAGTGGGGGCCTGGGAGGGGGGCCCTACGAGCAGTACTTC. Translation: CAISGGLGGGPYEQYF.

This chain links TRBV30 with TRBJ2-7; weak D call: TRBD1 (6 bases). Germline CDR1 GTSNPN, CDR2 SVGIG (reference sequence). Trimming shortened V by 4 bases and J by 4 bases, and 11 bases separated the two germline ends. This CDR3 has 12 residues. Here the CDR3 DNA reads TGTGCCTGGACGACAGGTGGTTACGAGCAGTACTTC. Translating it yields CAWTTGGYEQYF.

The genes are TRBV30 and TRBJ2-7; 12 nucleotides align to TRBD2. Trimming at V came to 0 bases and at J to 6 bases, leaving 9 bases not matched to a gene. There are 16 residues in the CDR3. CDR1 is GTSNPN, CDR2 SVGIG, per germline (reference sequence). CDR3 nucleotide sequence: TGTGCCTGGAGTGTACGACTAGCGGGGGTCCGCAGCGAGCAGTACTTC. Its translation: CAWSVRLAGVRSEQYF.

The genes are TRBV19 and TRBJ2-7; D call uncertain. The CDR3 has 12 amino acids. Per germline, CDR1 LNHDA and CDR2 SQIVND (reference sequence). The V gene lost 6 bases and the J gene lost 2 bases, with 8 bases spanning the gap. The CDR3 sequence: CASRGTTYEQYF. For the CDR3, the DNA is TGTGCCAGTAGGGGCACCACCTACGAGCAGTACTTC.